The 24 T cell receptor beta chains listed next were all sequenced from one sample in a study of low-dose radiotherapy and immunotherapy resistance in tumors. Covering alpha and beta chains, TRAV- and TRBV-specific primers were used for the first-strand cDNA. Amplification, which lasted approximately 20 PCR cycles, used a constant-region primer and V-primer adapter to amplify TCRs. Via MiXCR, TCRdb re-called the reads, giving one row per CDR3 protein. The sample holds about 9,200 distinct CDR3 sequences; 35% to 50% are singletons and the top ten take over 5.5%. The origin of the receptors is a human donor with advanced metastatic prostate, ovarian, gallbladder or colorectal cancer (not recorded which). This table probably holds off-target reads from a library built for another chain.

The chain is built from TRBV19 and TRBJ2-7; no firm D call. The CDR3 is 13 amino acids. The germline CDR1 and CDR2 sequences are LNHDA and SQIVND (reference sequence). Trimming removed 11 bases at V and 7 bases at J, with 21 bases between. The CDR3 DNA sequence: TGTGCCCGCCCCGTGCCGGGCCTCCGGGAGCAGTACTTC. Protein: CARPVPGLREQYF.

The rearrangement links TRBV12-3 or TRBV12-4 to TRBJ2-7; 9 nucleotides align to TRBD1. This CDR3 has 15 residues. V lost 5 bases, J lost 2 bases, and 7 bases stayed unmatched. CDR3 sequence: CASSAPGQGTYEQYF. Here the CDR3 DNA reads TGTGCCAGCAGTGCTCCGGGACAGGGCACCTACGAGCAGTACTTC.

The chain employs TRBV6-1 and TRBJ1-1; the D is unclear. The CDR3 is 13 amino acids. Germline CDR1 and CDR2: MNHNS and SASEGT. The V end was cut by 6 bases, the J end by 6 bases, with 14 bases between. The CDR3 protein is CASSRGIGAEAFF. CDR3 coding DNA: TGTGCCAGCAGCCGGGGTATAGGCGCTGAAGCTTTCTTT.

A few counts support this clonotype. The chain links TRBV7-2 to TRBJ2-5; 7 bases line up with TRBD1. Germline CDR1 is SGHTA and CDR2 is FQGNSA. Trimming cost V 2 bases and J 5 bases; bases outside gene matches: 11. CDR3 size: 16 residues. The CDR3 DNA sequence: TGTGCCAGCAGCTTAAAGGGGGCGAGGGTCGGCGAGACCCAGTACTTC. This gives the protein CASSLKGARVGETQYF.

V is TRBV12-3 or TRBV12-4 and J is TRBJ1-1; no reliable D call. The length of the CDR3 is 11 residues. Between the trimmed V and J ends, which lost 5 bases and 7 bases, there was a span of 8 bases. CDR3 in amino acids: CASSRIYEAFF. For the CDR3, the DNA is TGTGCCAGCAGTCGCATTTATGAAGCTTTCTTT.

The gene calls are TRBV24-1 and TRBJ2-1; TRBD1 is a possible D gene (6 bases). Trimming shortened V by 4 bases and J by 4 bases, and 13 bases separated the two germline ends. The CDR3 length is 15 residues. Germline values: CDR1 KGHDR, CDR2 SFDVKD. CDR3 amino acids: CATSESRGFYNEQFF. Here the CDR3 DNA reads TGTGCCACCAGTGAATCCAGGGGATTTTACAATGAGCAGTTCTTC.

This clonotype has more than one count but fewer than ten. J is TRBJ1-5 and V is TRBV20-1; 8 bases fit TRBD1. The CDR3 runs 16 residues. The V gene end was trimmed by 4 bases and the J gene end by 8 bases; junction bases not matched to a gene: 16. Germline V gene sequence: CDR1 DFQATT, CDR2 SNEGSKA (reference sequence). This CDR3 is CSATGTGALFMKPQHF. The CDR3 DNA is TGCAGTGCTACAGGGACAGGTGCCCTTTTTATGAAGCCCCAGCATTTT.

The V and J genes are TRBV14 and TRBJ2-1; 7 bases are shared with TRBD2. This CDR3 is 13 amino acids long. Trimming took 3 bases from V and 4 from J; bases not matched to a gene: 0. From germline, CDR1 is SGHDN and CDR2 FVKESK. The CDR3 coding sequence is TGTGCCAGCAGCCAGGGGGGGTACAATGAGCAGTTCTTC. Amino acids: CASSQGGYNEQFF.

The chain links TRBV9 to TRBJ2-2, with TRBD2 matching over 10 bases. Germline V gene sequence: CDR1 SGDLS, CDR2 YYNGEE. The V gene end was trimmed by 1 base and the J gene end by 6 bases; junction bases not matched to a gene: 6. The CDR3 is 16 residues long. CDR3 region: CASSVKEREGPGELFF. The DNA of the CDR3 is TGTGCCAGCAGCGTAAAAGAGCGGGAGGGCCCCGGGGAGCTGTTTTTT.

The V and J genes are TRBV10-3 and TRBJ2-7; no definite D call. The V gene's germline CDR1 is ENHRY and CDR2 SYGVKD. The CDR3 is 14 amino acids. V lost 1 base to trimming and J lost 0 bases, with 7 bases between them. For the CDR3, the DNA is TGTGCCATCAGTGAGTACTACGGCTCCTACGAGCAGTACTTC. It encodes CAISEYYGSYEQYF.

V and J are TRBV4-2 and TRBJ2-7; D uncertain. Germline V lookup: CDR1 LGHNA, CDR2 YNFKEQ. This CDR3 has 13 amino acids. With 0 bases removed from V and 3 bases from J, the gap between germline ends came to 6 bases. CDR3 region: CASSQDYFYEQYF. CDR3 in DNA: TGTGCCAGCAGCCAAGACTATTTCTACGAGCAGTACTTC.

This clonotype ranks as medium-sized. This rearrangement joins TRBV10-3 to TRBJ2-3, with 8 bases aligning to TRBD2. The germline CDR1 and CDR2 sequences are ENHRY and SYGVKD. This CDR3 has 14 amino acids. Trimming removed 3 bases from V and 6 bases from J; junction bases left unmatched: 5. In nucleotides, the CDR3 is TGTGCCATCAGTGAAGGAGCGGGAGTGGATACGCAGTATTTT. Protein product: CAISEGAGVDTQYF.

The chain uses TRBV28 and TRBJ2-1, with 7 bases matching TRBD2. Germline assignment: CDR1 MDHEN and CDR2 SYDVKM. The junction had 11 bases not matched to a gene; V was cut back by 6 bases and J by 0 bases. The CDR3 consists of 17 residues. The CDR3 loop is CASRFAGVESSYNEQFF. Written as DNA, the CDR3 is TGTGCCAGCAGGTTCGCGGGGGTCGAAAGCTCCTACAATGAGCAGTTCTTC.

This clonotype showed up just a few times. The chain links TRBV28 to TRBJ2-3; no reliable D call. Germline V gene lookup returns CDR1 MDHEN and CDR2 SYDVKM. Trimming shortened V by 5 bases and J by 4 bases, and 4 bases separated the two germline ends. CDR3 length: 11 residues. The CDR3 sequence is CASSAPDTQYF. The CDR3 DNA reads as TGTGCCAGCAGTGCACCAGATACGCAGTATTTT.

The chain carries TRBV12-3 or TRBV12-4 and TRBJ2-2; D call uncertain. V was shortened by 6 bases and J by 0 bases, with 5 bases between the two germline ends. There are 13 residues in the CDR3. The CDR3 reads CASSPANTGELFF. DNA for the CDR3: TGTGCCAGCAGCCCCGCGAACACCGGGGAGCTGTTTTTT.

This chain joins TRBV12-3 or TRBV12-4 and TRBJ2-2; 8 bases agree with TRBD1. The CDR3 spans 16 residues. V was clipped by 5 bases and J by 2 bases; unmatched bases: 7. This CDR3 reads CASSHWTGKNTGELFF. The CDR3 DNA reads as TGTGCCAGCAGTCACTGGACAGGGAAAAACACCGGGGAGCTGTTTTTT.

Judged by abundance, this clonotype is large. The chain carries TRBV10-1 and TRBJ1-2, with a possible D match to TRBD1 (6 bases). CDR3 size: 15 residues. The ends were cut back, 2 bases at V and 4 bases at J, with 14 bases in the middle. CDR1 WNHNN and CDR2 SYGVQD come from the germline V gene (reference sequence). The CDR3 region has the DNA TGCGCCAGCAGTGAGGATCGCAGGGGTAGCTATGGCTACACCTTC. Residues: CASSEDRRGSYGYTF.

The chain combines TRBV28 with TRBJ2-7; D could derive from TRBD1 or TRBD2 (6 bases each). The germline CDR1 and CDR2 sequences are MDHEN and SYDVKM. V shed 6 bases and J shed 2 bases, with 20 bases lying between them. The CDR3 extends over 16 amino acids. The CDR3, as DNA: TGTGCCAGCAGGCCCGGGGGAGGCAGGGGCCCCTACGAGCAGTACTTC. Its protein is CASRPGGGRGPYEQYF.

This chain uses TRBV20-1 with TRBJ2-7; 11 nucleotides match TRBD1. Germline CDR1 is DFQATT and CDR2 is SNEGSKA (reference sequence). The CDR3 covers 15 residues. Trimming at V came to 5 bases and at J to 3 bases, leaving 9 bases not matched to a gene. This CDR3 reads CSAGSGTGGVYEQYF. The CDR3 DNA reads TGCAGTGCTGGATCCGGGACAGGGGGTGTCTACGAGCAGTACTTC.

The chain joins TRBV7-9 to TRBJ1-2; the D is unclear. Germline-derived CDR1 and CDR2 are SEHNR and FQNEAQ (reference sequence). This CDR3 comprises 15 residues. V was pared by 5 bases and J by 4 bases, with 17 bases between. CDR3 in amino acids: CASSPAPTVPYGYTF. The CDR3 DNA reads as TGTGCCAGCAGCCCCGCCCCAACAGTTCCCTATGGCTACACCTTC.

There are a few counts of this clonotype. The DNA of the CDR3 is TGTGCCATCAGTGAGTCTGGGACTAGCAGCACAGATACGCAGTATTTT. It is translated as CAISESGTSSTDTQYF. V gene TRBV10-3 combines with J gene TRBJ2-3; 9 bases are a match to TRBD2. Germline CDR1 reads ENHRY; CDR2 reads SYGVKD. The CDR3 is made up of 16 amino acids. The V segment lost 0 bases and the J segment 0 bases; nucleotides outside the gene matches: 1.

This clonotype was picked up a small number of times. The V call is TRBV6-2 or TRBV6-3, the J call TRBJ1-1; weak D call: TRBD1 (6 bases). Deletions cut 6 bases from V and 4 bases from J, with 18 bases between. CDR1 and CDR2 (germline): MNHEY, SVGEGT. This CDR3 is built from 15 residues. CDR3 DNA: TGTGCCAGCAGCATCGACAGGAGGGTTCTCACTGAAGCTTTCTTT. Translated, it gives CASSIDRRVLTEAFF.

The chain combines TRBV7-8 with TRBJ1-2; tentatively, D is TRBD1 (5 bases). The CDR3 is made up of 15 amino acids. Per the germline V gene, CDR1 is SGHVS and CDR2 is FQNEAQ. Between the trimmed V and J ends, which lost 3 bases and 0 bases, there was a span of 11 bases. DNA for the CDR3: TGTGCCAGCAGCTTTGAGACAGTCTCTAACTATGGCTACACCTTC. Its protein product is CASSFETVSNYGYTF.

The chain uses TRBV28 and TRBJ2-7; 9 bases map to TRBD1. Germline V CDR1 and CDR2: MDHEN, SYDVKM. The length of the CDR3 is 17 residues. V shed 5 bases and J 0 bases; nucleotides not matched to a gene: 11. The CDR3 region is CASSSVARDRVSYEQYF. In DNA, the CDR3 is TGTGCCAGCAGTAGTGTCGCCCGGGACAGGGTCTCCTACGAGCAGTACTTC. Combining the CDR3 with reference TRBV28 and TRBJ2-7 gives the whole variable domain DVKVTQSSRYLVKRTGEKVFLECVQDMDHENMFWYRQDPGLGLRLIYFSYDVKMKEKGDIPEGYSVSREKKERFSLILESASTNQTSMYLCASSSVARDRVSYEQYFGPGTRLTVT.